Listed here is a single T cell receptor beta chain. The data are from a study of blood T cell repertoires in COVID-19. Study background: Samples came from the United States, Italy and Spain, spanning acute and convalescent COVID-19. PBMCs, B-cell-depleted T cells, or T cells provided the cDNA or gDNA that made up the material.

Original handling: By means of reference gene primer amplification, nucleated cell counts were estimated. Method: immunoSEQ multiplex PCR; TCRdb's copy keeps in-frame clones and lacks some. The DNA gave D and trimming, while V, J and clone size come from that table. The sample includes nearly 250,000 clones, 65% to 90% of them seen just once. All enrollees were about 18 to 95 years old and from 25 or so US areas. CDR3 size: 15 residues. V was trimmed by 2 bases and J by 1 base, leaving 12 bases between them. This receptor was taken from a woman aged 45-65 years with acute COVID-19. The chain combines TRBV23-1 with TRBJ2-7; D may be TRBD1 (5 bases). TRBV23-1 is known as an ORF, though its function is uncertain. The sample was PBMCs or T cells enriched from blood (not recorded which). This CDR3 is CASSQGPPGSYEQYF. The CDR3 nucleotides are TGCGCCAGCAGTCAAGGGCCCCCAGGGTCCTACGAGCAGTACTTC.